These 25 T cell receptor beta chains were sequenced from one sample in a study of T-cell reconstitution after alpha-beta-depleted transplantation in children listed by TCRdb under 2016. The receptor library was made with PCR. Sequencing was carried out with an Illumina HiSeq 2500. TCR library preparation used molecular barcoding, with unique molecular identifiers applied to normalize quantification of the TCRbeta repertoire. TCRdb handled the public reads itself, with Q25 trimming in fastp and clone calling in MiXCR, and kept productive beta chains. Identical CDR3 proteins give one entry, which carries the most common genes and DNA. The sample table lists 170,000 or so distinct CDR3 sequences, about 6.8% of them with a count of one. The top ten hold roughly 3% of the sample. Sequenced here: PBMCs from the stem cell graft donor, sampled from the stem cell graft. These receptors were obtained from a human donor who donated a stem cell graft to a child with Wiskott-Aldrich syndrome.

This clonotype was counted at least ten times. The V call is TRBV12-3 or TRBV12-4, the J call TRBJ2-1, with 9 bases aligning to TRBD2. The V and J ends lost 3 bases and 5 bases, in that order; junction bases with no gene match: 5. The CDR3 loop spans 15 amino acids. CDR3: CASSLRREGNNEQFF. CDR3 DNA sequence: TGTGCCAGCAGTTTGCGGCGGGAGGGCAACAATGAGCAGTTCTTC.

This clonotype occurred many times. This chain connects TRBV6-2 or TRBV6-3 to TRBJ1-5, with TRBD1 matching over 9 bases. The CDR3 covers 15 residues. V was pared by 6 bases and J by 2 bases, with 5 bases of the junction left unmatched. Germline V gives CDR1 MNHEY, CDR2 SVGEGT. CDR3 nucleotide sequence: TGTGCCAGCAGGGACAGGGGCGAGGGCAATCAGCCCCAGCATTTT. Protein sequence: CASRDRGEGNQPQHF.

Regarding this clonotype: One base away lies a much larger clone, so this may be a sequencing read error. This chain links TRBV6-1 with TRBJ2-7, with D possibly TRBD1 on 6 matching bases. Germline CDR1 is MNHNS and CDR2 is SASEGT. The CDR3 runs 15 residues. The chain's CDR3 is CDSKPRGGWAYEQYF. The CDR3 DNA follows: TGTGACAGCAAGCCCAGGGGTGGGTGGGCCTACGAGCAGTACTTC.

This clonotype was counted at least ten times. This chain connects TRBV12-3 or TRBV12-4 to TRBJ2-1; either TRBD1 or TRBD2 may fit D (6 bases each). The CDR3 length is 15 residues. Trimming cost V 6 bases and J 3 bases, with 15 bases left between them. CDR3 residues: CASRTGGGLYNEQFF. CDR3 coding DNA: TGTGCCAGCAGGACTGGAGGGGGGCTCTACAATGAGCAGTTCTTC.

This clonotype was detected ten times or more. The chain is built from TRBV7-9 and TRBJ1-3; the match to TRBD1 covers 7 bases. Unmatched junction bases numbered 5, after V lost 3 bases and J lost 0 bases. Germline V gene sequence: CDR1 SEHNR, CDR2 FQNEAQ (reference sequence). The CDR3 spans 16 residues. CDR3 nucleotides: TGTGCCAGCAGCTTCTGGGACAGAGTCTCTGGAAACACCATATATTTT. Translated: CASSFWDRVSGNTIYF.

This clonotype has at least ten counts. The DNA of the CDR3 is TGTGCCAGCAGCGCAAAGGGAGTCAGCTACGAGCAGTACTTC. Protein sequence: CASSAKGVSYEQYF. The chain carries TRBV7-2 and TRBJ2-7, with a tentative D call TRBD2 (5 bases). Germline CDR1 is SGHTA and CDR2 is FQGNSA. The CDR3 consists of 14 residues. V was trimmed by 5 bases and J by 3 bases, leaving 14 bases between them.

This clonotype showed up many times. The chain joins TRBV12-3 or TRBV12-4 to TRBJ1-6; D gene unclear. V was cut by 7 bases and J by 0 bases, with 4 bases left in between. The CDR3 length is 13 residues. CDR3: CASTPSYNSPLHF. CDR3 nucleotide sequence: TGTGCCAGCACCCCCTCCTATAATTCACCCCTCCACTTT.

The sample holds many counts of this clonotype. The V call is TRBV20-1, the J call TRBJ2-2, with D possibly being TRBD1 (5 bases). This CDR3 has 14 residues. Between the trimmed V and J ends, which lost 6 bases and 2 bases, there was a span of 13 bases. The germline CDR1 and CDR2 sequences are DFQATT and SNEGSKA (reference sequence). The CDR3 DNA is TGCAGTGCCCTGGGGCTCCTAAACACCGGGGAGCTGTTTTTT. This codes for CSALGLLNTGELFF.

The CDR3 loop is CASSFQGARNTGELFF. CDR3 coding DNA: TGCGCCAGCAGCTTTCAGGGGGCGAGGAACACCGGGGAGCTGTTTTTT. This chain uses TRBV5-1 with TRBJ2-2, with 8 positions matching TRBD1. Germline CDR1 is SGHRS and CDR2 is YFSETQ. The CDR3 has 16 amino acids. J gave up 1 base and V 2 bases, and 4 bases lay outside the gene matches.

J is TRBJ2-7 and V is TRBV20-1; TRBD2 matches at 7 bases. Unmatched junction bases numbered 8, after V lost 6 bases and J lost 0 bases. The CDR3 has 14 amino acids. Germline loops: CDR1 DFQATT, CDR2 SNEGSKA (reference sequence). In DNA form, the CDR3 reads TGCAGTGCGAGCGCGGCTAGCGGCTCCTACGAGCAGTACTTC. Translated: CSASAASGSYEQYF.

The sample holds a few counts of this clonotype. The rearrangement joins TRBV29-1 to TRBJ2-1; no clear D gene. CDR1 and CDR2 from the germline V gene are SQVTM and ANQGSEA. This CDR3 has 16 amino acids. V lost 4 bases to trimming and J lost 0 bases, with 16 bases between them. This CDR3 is CSVVGVSQNSYNEQFF. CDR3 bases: TGCAGCGTTGTAGGCGTTAGCCAAAACTCCTACAATGAGCAGTTCTTC.

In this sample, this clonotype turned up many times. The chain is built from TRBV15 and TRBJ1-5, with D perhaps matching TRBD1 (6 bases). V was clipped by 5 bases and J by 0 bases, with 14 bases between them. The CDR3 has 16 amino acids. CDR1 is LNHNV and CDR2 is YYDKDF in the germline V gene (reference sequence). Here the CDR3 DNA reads TGTGCCACCAGCGGGAGAGTGGGACATAGCAATCAGCCCCAGCATTTT. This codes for CATSGRVGHSNQPQHF.

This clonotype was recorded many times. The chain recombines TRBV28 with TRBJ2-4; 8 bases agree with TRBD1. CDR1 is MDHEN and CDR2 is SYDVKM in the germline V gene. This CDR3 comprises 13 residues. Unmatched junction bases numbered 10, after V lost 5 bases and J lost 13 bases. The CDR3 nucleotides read TGTGCCAGCAGTCCGCCCGGGACAGGAGTCCAGTACTTC. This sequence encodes CASSPPGTGVQYF.

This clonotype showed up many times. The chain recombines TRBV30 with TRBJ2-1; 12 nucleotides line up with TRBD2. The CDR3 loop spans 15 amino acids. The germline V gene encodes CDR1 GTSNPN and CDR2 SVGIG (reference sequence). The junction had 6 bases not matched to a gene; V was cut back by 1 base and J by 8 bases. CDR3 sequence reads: CAWSAGLAGVHEQFF. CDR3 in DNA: TGTGCCTGGAGTGCGGGACTAGCGGGTGTCCATGAGCAGTTCTTC.

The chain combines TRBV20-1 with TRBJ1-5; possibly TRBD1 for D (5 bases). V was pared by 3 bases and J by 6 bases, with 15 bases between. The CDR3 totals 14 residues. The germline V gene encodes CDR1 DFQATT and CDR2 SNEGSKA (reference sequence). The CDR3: CSARGPGTTQPQHF. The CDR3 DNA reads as TGCAGTGCTAGGGGCCCGGGGACGACTCAGCCCCAGCATTTT.

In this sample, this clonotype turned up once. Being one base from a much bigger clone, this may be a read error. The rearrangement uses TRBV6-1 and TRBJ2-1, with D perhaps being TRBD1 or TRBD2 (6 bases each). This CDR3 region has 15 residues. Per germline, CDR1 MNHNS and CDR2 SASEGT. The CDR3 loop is CTSTLGGTPYNEQFF. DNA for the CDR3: TGTACCAGCACCTTAGGGGGGACACCCTACAATGAGCAGTTCTTC.

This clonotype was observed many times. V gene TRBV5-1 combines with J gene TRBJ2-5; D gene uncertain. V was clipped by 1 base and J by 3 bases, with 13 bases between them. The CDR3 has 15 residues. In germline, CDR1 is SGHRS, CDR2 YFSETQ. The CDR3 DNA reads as TGCGCCAGCAGCTTGAATGTAGGTGTGGAAGAGACCCAGTACTTC. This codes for CASSLNVGVEETQYF. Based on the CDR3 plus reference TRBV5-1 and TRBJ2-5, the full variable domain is KAGVTQTPRYLIKTRGQQVTLSCSPISGHRSVSWYQQTPGQGLQFLFEYFSETQRNKGNFPGRFSGRQFSNSRSEMNVSTLELGDSALYLCASSLNVGVEETQYFGPGTRLLVL.

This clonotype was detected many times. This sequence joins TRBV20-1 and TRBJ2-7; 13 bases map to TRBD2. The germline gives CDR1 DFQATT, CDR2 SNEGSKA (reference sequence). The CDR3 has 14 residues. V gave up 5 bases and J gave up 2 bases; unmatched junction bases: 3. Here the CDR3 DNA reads TGCAGTGCTGGGGGGACTAGCGGGACCTACGAGCAGTACTTC. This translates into CSAGGTSGTYEQYF.

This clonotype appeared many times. The CDR3 coding sequence is TGCGCCAGCAGCTTGGTGGACATTAACACCGGGGAGCTGTTTTTT. This translates into CASSLVDINTGELFF. The V and J genes are TRBV5-1 and TRBJ2-2, with a weak D call TRBD1 (5 bases). This CDR3 has 15 residues. Germline V gene lookup returns CDR1 SGHRS and CDR2 YFSETQ. Trimming stripped 0 bases from V and 2 bases from J, with 8 bases between.

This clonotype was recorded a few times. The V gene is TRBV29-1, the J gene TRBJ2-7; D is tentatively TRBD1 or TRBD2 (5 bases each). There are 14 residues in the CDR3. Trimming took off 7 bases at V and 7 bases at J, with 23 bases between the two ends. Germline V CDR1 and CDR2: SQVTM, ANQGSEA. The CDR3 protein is CSGVSGTPAGEQYF. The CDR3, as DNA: TGCAGCGGGGTATCCGGGACCCCGGCAGGGGAGCAGTACTTC.

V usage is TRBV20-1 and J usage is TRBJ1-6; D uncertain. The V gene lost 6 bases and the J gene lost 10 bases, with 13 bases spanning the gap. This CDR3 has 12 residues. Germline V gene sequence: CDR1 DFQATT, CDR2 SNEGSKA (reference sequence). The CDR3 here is CSARREESPLHF. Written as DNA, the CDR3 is TGCAGTGCCAGGAGGGAGGAATCACCCCTCCACTTT.

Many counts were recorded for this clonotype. CDR3 DNA: TGTGCCAGCAGCTTAGCGACAGGGAGCAGCTACACCTTC. This codes for CASSLATGSSYTF. The chain joins TRBV7-2 to TRBJ1-2; 7 bases are a match to TRBD1. V trimming: 0 bases; J trimming: 9 bases; junction bases outside the gene matches: 4. Germline CDR1 is SGHTA and CDR2 is FQGNSA. There are 13 residues in the CDR3.

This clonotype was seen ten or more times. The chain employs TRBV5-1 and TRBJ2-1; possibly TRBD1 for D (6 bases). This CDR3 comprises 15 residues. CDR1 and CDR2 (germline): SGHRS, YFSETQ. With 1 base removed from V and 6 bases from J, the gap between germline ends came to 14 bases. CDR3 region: CASSLHPGTINEQFF. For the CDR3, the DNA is TGCGCCAGCAGCTTGCACCCCGGGACAATCAATGAGCAGTTCTTC.

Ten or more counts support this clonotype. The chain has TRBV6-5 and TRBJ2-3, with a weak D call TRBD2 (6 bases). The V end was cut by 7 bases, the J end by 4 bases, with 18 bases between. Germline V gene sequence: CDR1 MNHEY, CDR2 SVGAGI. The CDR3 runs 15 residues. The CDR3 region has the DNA TGTGCCAGCATAAGAGGGACTGGGTCGGCAGATACGCAGTATTTT. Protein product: CASIRGTGSADTQYF.

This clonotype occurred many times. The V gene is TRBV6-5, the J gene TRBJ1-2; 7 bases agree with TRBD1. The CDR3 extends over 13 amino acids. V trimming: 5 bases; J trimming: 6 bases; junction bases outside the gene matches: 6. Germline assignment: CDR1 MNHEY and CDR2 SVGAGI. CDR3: CASSQGVLNGYTF. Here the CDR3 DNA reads TGTGCCAGCAGTCAGGGGGTATTAAATGGCTACACCTTC.